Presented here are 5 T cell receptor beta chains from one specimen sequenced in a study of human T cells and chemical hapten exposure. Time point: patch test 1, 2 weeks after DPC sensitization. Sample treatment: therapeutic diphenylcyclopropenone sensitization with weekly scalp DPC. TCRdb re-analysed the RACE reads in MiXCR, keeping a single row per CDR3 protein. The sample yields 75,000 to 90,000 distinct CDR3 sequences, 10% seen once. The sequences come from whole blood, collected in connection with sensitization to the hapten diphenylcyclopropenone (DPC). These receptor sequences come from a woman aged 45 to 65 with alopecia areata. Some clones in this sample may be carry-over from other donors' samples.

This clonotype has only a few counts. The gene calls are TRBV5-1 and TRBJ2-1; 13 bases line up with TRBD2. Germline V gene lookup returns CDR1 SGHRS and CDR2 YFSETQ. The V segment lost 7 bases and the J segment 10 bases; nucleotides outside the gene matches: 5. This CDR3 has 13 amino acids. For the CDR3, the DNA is TGCGCCAGCGGACTAGCGGGAGAGGGGGAGCAGTTCTTC. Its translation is CASGLAGEGEQFF.

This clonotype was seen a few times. The CDR3: CSVTGPGVRTEAFF. CDR3 coding DNA: TGCAGCGTGACAGGGCCCGGGGTCCGTACTGAAGCTTTCTTT. V is TRBV29-1 and J is TRBJ1-1; 7 nucleotides line up with TRBD1. Germline V gene sequence: CDR1 SQVTM, CDR2 ANQGSEA. The CDR3 sequence is 14 residues long. Germline trimming cut 6 bases from V and 5 bases from J; bases unmatched to any gene: 12.

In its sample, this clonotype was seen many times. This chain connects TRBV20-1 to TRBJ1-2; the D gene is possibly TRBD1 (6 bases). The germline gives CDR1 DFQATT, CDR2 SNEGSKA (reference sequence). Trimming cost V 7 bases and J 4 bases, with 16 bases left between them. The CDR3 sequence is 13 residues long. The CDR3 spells CSVPPQGSYGYTF. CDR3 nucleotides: TGCAGTGTTCCCCCGCAGGGGAGCTATGGCTACACCTTC.

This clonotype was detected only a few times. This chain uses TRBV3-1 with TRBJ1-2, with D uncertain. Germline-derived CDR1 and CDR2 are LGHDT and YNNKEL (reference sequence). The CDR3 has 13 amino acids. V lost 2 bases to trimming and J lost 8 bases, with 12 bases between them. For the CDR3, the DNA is TGTGCCAGCAGCCAAAACCCCATGGGGGGCTACACCTTC. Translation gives CASSQNPMGGYTF.

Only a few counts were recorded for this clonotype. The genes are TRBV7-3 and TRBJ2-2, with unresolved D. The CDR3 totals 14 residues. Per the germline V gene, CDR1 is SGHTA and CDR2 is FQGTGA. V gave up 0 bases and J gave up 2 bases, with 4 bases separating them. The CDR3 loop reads CASSLTTNTGELFF. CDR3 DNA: TGTGCCAGCAGCTTAACAACTAACACCGGGGAGCTGTTTTTT.